These 7 T cell receptor beta chains were sequenced from one sample in a study of cytomegalovirus exposure and HLA in healthy donors. It was with 60 Vbeta and 13 Jbeta primers that the PCR ran. TCRdb keeps only in-frame clones here, not all; method: immunoSEQ multiplex PCR. The repertoire consists of tens of thousands of clones, with 78% occurring once and the leading ten covering around 1.5%. The specimen was PBMCs. All receptors derive from a middle-aged man in good health and CMV-seronegative.

V is TRBV19 and J is TRBJ2-7; a weak D match, TRBD1 (5 bases). V dropped 3 bases and J dropped 3 bases, with 15 bases sitting between them. CDR3 size: 15 residues. Germline V gene lookup returns CDR1 LNHDA and CDR2 SQIVND (reference sequence). CDR3 in amino acids: CASSIEFQGFYEQYF. The CDR3 DNA sequence: TGTGCCAGTAGTATCGAGTTCCAGGGATTCTACGAGCAGTACTTC.

This clone has just a few counts. The junction and the germline gene differ at one end; a read error may be behind it. The chain combines TRBV2 with TRBJ2-7; TRBD1 is a possible D gene (6 bases). This CDR3 is 12 amino acids long. CDR1 SNHLY and CDR2 FYNNEI come from the germline V gene. The CDR3 loop reads CASREATTGQYF. CDR3 nucleotide sequence: TGTGCCAGCAGGGAAGCGACGACAGGGCAGTACTTC.

V is TRBV29-1 and J is TRBJ1-5; D gene uncertain. Germline lookup yields CDR1 SQVTM and CDR2 ANQGSEA. The CDR3 extends over 13 amino acids. V gave up 0 bases and J gave up 14 bases, with 17 bases separating them. CDR3 bases: TGCAGCGTTGAAGATCTGGTCTCTAAGTCTGAGCATTTT. Its protein product is CSVEDLVSKSEHF.

The chain uses TRBV5-1 and TRBJ2-7; 10 bases agree with TRBD2. Germline V gene data show CDR1 as SGHRS and CDR2 as YFSETQ. The ends lost 4 bases at V and 4 bases at J; junction bases unmatched: 5. The length of the CDR3 is 14 residues. The CDR3 coding sequence is TGCGCCAGCAGCGGGTCTAGCGGGGGTTACGAGCAGTACTTC. Protein sequence: CASSGSSGGYEQYF.

V usage is TRBV5-1 and J usage is TRBJ2-1, with TRBD2 matching 7 bases. The V and J ends lost 0 bases and 5 bases, in that order; junction bases with no gene match: 8. Germline CDR1 and CDR2: SGHRS and YFSETQ. This CDR3 region has 16 residues. CDR3 in DNA: TGCGCCAGCAGCTTGGTTACGGGAGGATACAACAATGAGCAGTTCTTC. Its protein is CASSLVTGGYNNEQFF.

This clone has a single count. The V and J genes are TRBV6-6 and TRBJ1-4, with D possibly matching TRBD1 (6 bases). Germline loops: CDR1 MNHNY, CDR2 SVGAGI (reference sequence). V was shortened by 6 bases and J by 6 bases, with 14 bases between the two germline ends. This CDR3 comprises 14 residues. The CDR3 DNA sequence: TGTGCCAGCAGCACCGGGACAACAGATGAAAAACTGTTTTTT. This codes for CASSTGTTDEKLFF.

The rearrangement uses TRBV28 and TRBJ2-7, with 10 nucleotides matching TRBD2. This CDR3 region has 15 residues. In germline, CDR1 is MDHEN, CDR2 SYDVKM. With 5 bases clipped from V and 2 bases from J, the junction kept 6 bases outside the gene matches. The CDR3 nucleotides are TGTGCCAGCAGTCCTACCGGACTAGCGGCCTACGAGCAGTACTTC. Amino acid sequence: CASSPTGLAAYEQYF.